Listed below are T cell receptor beta chains from one sample, sequenced in a study of T-cell reconstitution after alpha-beta-depleted transplantation in children. TCRdb reanalysed the PCR reads using MiXCR and keeps one entry per CDR3 protein. Of 500,000 to 600,000 distinct CDR3 sequences in the sample, about a quarter were seen once. The sequencing here drew on PBMCs, taken before TCRalphabeta/CD19-depleted stem cell transplant. The receptors were gathered from a boy under two years old with Wiskott-Aldrich syndrome, due to receive a stem cell transplant. Each CDR3 is given with its conserved first and last residue. D genes are given only for firm matches. Expanded clones get a size class; other rows say once, few or many, or leave the size out.

v_call: TRBV6-6
d_call: .
j_call: TRBJ2-5
clone_size: once
cdr3_aa: CASRVTETQYF
cdr3_nt: TGTGCCAGCAGGGTGACGGAGACCCAGTACTTC

v_call: TRBV28
d_call: TRBD2
j_call: TRBJ2-7
clone_size: .
cdr3_aa: CASSLPGGVYRTTYEQYF
cdr3_nt: TGTGCCAGCAGTTTACCGGGAGGTGTCTATCGAACCACCTACGAGCAGTACTTC

v_call: TRBV27
d_call: .
j_call: TRBJ2-5
clone_size: few
cdr3_aa: CASSLKGRETQYF
cdr3_nt: TGTGCCAGCAGTTTAAAGGGGAGGGAGACCCAGTACTTC

v_call: TRBV10-3
d_call: .
j_call: TRBJ2-7
clone_size: few
cdr3_aa: CAISTSLGAYEQYF
cdr3_nt: TGTGCCATCAGTACTAGCCTCGGGGCCTACGAGCAGTACTTC

v_call: TRBV20-1
d_call: .
j_call: TRBJ2-7
clone_size: few
cdr3_aa: CSARDPYEQYF
cdr3_nt: TGCAGTGCTAGAGACCCCTACGAGCAGTACTTC

v_call: TRBV28
d_call: .
j_call: TRBJ1-5
clone_size: few
cdr3_aa: CASSSRDINQPQHF
cdr3_nt: TGTGCCAGCAGTTCTCGGGACATTAATCAGCCCCAGCATTTT

v_call: TRBV20-1
d_call: TRBD1
j_call: TRBJ2-1
clone_size: .
cdr3_aa: CSAKPIEGGLSYNEQFF
cdr3_nt: TGCAGTGCCAAACCCATTGAAGGGGGCTTGTCCTACAATGAGCAGTTCTTC

v_call: TRBV20-1
d_call: TRBD2
j_call: TRBJ2-1
clone_size: .
cdr3_aa: CSASSGIGEQFF
cdr3_nt: TGCAGTGCTTCTAGCGGGATCGGTGAGCAGTTCTTC

v_call: TRBV5-1
d_call: .
j_call: TRBJ2-3
clone_size: few
cdr3_aa: CASSRGPGASTDTQYF
cdr3_nt: TGCGCCAGCAGCCGAGGTCCGGGGGCGAGCACAGATACGCAGTATTTT

v_call: TRBV9
d_call: .
j_call: TRBJ2-1
clone_size: .
cdr3_aa: CASSAVGDSYNEQFF
cdr3_nt: TGTGCCAGCAGCGCCGTCGGAGATTCCTACAATGAGCAGTTCTTC

v_call: TRBV12-3/TRBV12-4
d_call: TRBD1
j_call: TRBJ1-1
clone_size: .
cdr3_aa: CASRNRGQGNTEAFF
cdr3_nt: TGTGCCAGCAGAAACAGGGGGCAGGGGAACACTGAAGCTTTCTTT

v_call: TRBV2
d_call: .
j_call: TRBJ2-7
clone_size: .
cdr3_aa: CASSVDGPYEQYF
cdr3_nt: TGTGCCAGCAGTGTCGACGGCCCCTACGAGCAGTACTTC

v_call: TRBV5-1
d_call: TRBD2
j_call: TRBJ2-1
clone_size: .
cdr3_aa: CASSGVAGGPFEQFF
cdr3_nt: TGCGCCAGCAGCGGAGTAGCGGGAGGGCCCTTTGAGCAGTTCTTC

v_call: TRBV29-1
d_call: .
j_call: TRBJ2-3
clone_size: .
cdr3_aa: CSVEQATDTQYF
cdr3_nt: TGCAGCGTTGAACAAGCAACAGATACGCAGTATTTT

v_call: TRBV4-2
d_call: .
j_call: TRBJ2-7
clone_size: .
cdr3_aa: CASSQEVVSYEQYF
cdr3_nt: TGTGCCAGCAGCCAAGAGGTGGTCTCCTACGAGCAGTACTTC

v_call: TRBV29-1
d_call: .
j_call: TRBJ2-7
clone_size: few
cdr3_aa: CSVDSGNEQYF
cdr3_nt: TGCAGCGTTGACTCGGGGAACGAGCAGTACTTC

v_call: TRBV5-1
d_call: .
j_call: TRBJ2-6
clone_size: .
cdr3_aa: CASNLDATSSGANVLTF
cdr3_nt: TGCGCCAGCAACCTGGACGCTACCAGCTCTGGGGCCAACGTCCTGACTTTC

v_call: TRBV29-1
d_call: .
j_call: TRBJ2-3
clone_size: few
cdr3_aa: CSVDVSTDTQYF
cdr3_nt: TGCAGCGTTGACGTAAGCACAGATACGCAGTATTTT

v_call: TRBV20-1
d_call: .
j_call: TRBJ2-1
clone_size: .
cdr3_aa: CSATLYNEQFF
cdr3_nt: TGCAGTGCGACCCTTTACAATGAGCAGTTCTTC

v_call: TRBV5-1
d_call: .
j_call: TRBJ2-1
clone_size: .
cdr3_aa: CASSLPPARLVRDKRGDEQFF
cdr3_nt: TGCGCCAGCAGCTTGCCCCCAGCAAGGCTCGTACGAGACAAACGCGGGGATGAGCAGTTCTTC

v_call: TRBV5-1
d_call: .
j_call: TRBJ2-1
clone_size: few
cdr3_aa: CASSLDTPYNEQFF
cdr3_nt: TGCGCCAGCAGCTTGGATACCCCCTACAATGAGCAGTTCTTC

v_call: TRBV5-1
d_call: TRBD1
j_call: TRBJ1-5
clone_size: few
cdr3_aa: CASSDRTGVQPQHF
cdr3_nt: TGCGCCAGCAGCGACCGGACAGGGGTTCAGCCCCAGCATTTT

v_call: TRBV20-1
d_call: TRBD2
j_call: TRBJ2-3
clone_size: .
cdr3_aa: CSAPLAGTTDTQYF
cdr3_nt: TGCAGTGCGCCCCTAGCGGGGACCACAGATACGCAGTATTTT

v_call: TRBV19
d_call: .
j_call: TRBJ1-4
clone_size: .
cdr3_aa: CASGDTVNEKLFF
cdr3_nt: TGTGCCAGTGGGGACACTGTTAATGAAAAACTGTTTTTT

v_call: TRBV27
d_call: .
j_call: TRBJ1-1
clone_size: .
cdr3_aa: CASSNSMNTEAFF
cdr3_nt: TGTGCCAGCAGCAACAGTATGAACACTGAAGCTTTCTTT

v_call: TRBV24-1
d_call: .
j_call: TRBJ2-5
clone_size: few
cdr3_aa: CATSDFTRGETQYF
cdr3_nt: TGTGCCACCAGTGATTTTACCAGGGGAGAGACCCAGTACTTC

v_call: TRBV5-6
d_call: .
j_call: TRBJ2-5
clone_size: .
cdr3_aa: CASSSIGGGFGETQYF
cdr3_nt: TGTGCCAGCAGCAGCATAGGAGGGGGGTTCGGAGAGACCCAGTACTTC

v_call: TRBV6-5
d_call: TRBD2
j_call: TRBJ2-1
clone_size: .
cdr3_aa: CASSYSATSGRGNEQFF
cdr3_nt: TGTGCCAGCAGTTACTCGGCGACTAGCGGGAGAGGGAATGAGCAGTTCTTC

v_call: TRBV5-1
d_call: TRBD2
j_call: TRBJ2-6
clone_size: .
cdr3_aa: CASSLGLAGGLAGANVLTF
cdr3_nt: TGCGCCAGCAGCTTAGGACTAGCGGGAGGCCTCGCTGGGGCCAACGTCCTGACTTTC

v_call: TRBV20-1
d_call: .
j_call: TRBJ1-2
clone_size: few
cdr3_aa: CSALPQNYGYTF
cdr3_nt: TGCAGTGCGCTCCCACAGAACTATGGCTACACCTTC

v_call: TRBV15
d_call: .
j_call: TRBJ1-2
clone_size: .
cdr3_aa: CATSREPQRDYGYTF
cdr3_nt: TGTGCCACCAGCAGAGAGCCTCAGCGGGACTATGGCTACACCTTC

v_call: TRBV12-3/TRBV12-4
d_call: .
j_call: TRBJ1-4
clone_size: few
cdr3_aa: CASSFRGGEEKLFF
cdr3_nt: TGTGCCAGCAGTTTTAGGGGTGGCGAGGAAAAACTGTTTTTT

v_call: TRBV20-1
d_call: .
j_call: TRBJ2-2
clone_size: .
cdr3_aa: CSAKDRRAGELFF
cdr3_nt: TGCAGTGCTAAGGACAGACGCGCCGGGGAGCTGTTTTTT

v_call: TRBV3-1
d_call: .
j_call: TRBJ2-7
clone_size: few
cdr3_aa: CASSQFVLASAYEQYF
cdr3_nt: TGTGCCAGCAGCCAATTCGTACTAGCCTCCGCCTACGAGCAGTACTTC

v_call: TRBV12-3/TRBV12-4
d_call: .
j_call: TRBJ2-1
clone_size: .
cdr3_aa: CASTRLSGEQFF
cdr3_nt: TGTGCCAGCACTCGATTATCGGGTGAGCAGTTCTTC

v_call: TRBV5-1
d_call: TRBD1
j_call: TRBJ1-2
clone_size: few
cdr3_aa: CASSAQGGYGYTF
cdr3_nt: TGCGCCAGCAGCGCGCAGGGGGGCTATGGCTACACCTTC

v_call: TRBV2
d_call: .
j_call: TRBJ2-7
clone_size: .
cdr3_aa: CASRKEPGATYEQYF
cdr3_nt: TGTGCCAGCAGAAAGGAGCCAGGGGCGACCTACGAGCAGTACTTC

v_call: TRBV7-8
d_call: .
j_call: TRBJ2-5
clone_size: .
cdr3_aa: CASKRFRQETQYF
cdr3_nt: TGTGCCAGCAAGCGGTTCAGGCAAGAGACCCAGTACTTC

v_call: TRBV10-3
d_call: TRBD2
j_call: TRBJ2-6
clone_size: .
cdr3_aa: CAIREREGPGANVLTF
cdr3_nt: TGTGCCATCAGGGAGCGGGAGGGCCCTGGGGCCAACGTCCTGACTTTC

v_call: TRBV5-6
d_call: TRBD2
j_call: TRBJ2-7
clone_size: .
cdr3_aa: CASSSRTSGSLEQYF
cdr3_nt: TGTGCCAGCAGCAGCAGGACTAGCGGGAGTCTCGAGCAGTACTTC

v_call: TRBV6-5
d_call: TRBD1
j_call: TRBJ1-1
clone_size: .
cdr3_aa: CASSWTGMNTEAFF
cdr3_nt: TGTGCCAGCAGTTGGACAGGGATGAACACTGAAGCTTTCTTT

v_call: TRBV30
d_call: TRBD2
j_call: TRBJ2-3
clone_size: .
cdr3_aa: CAGTLSGSPDTQYF
cdr3_nt: TGTGCCGGAACCTTGAGCGGGAGCCCAGATACGCAGTATTTT

v_call: TRBV10-3
d_call: .
j_call: TRBJ2-2
clone_size: .
cdr3_aa: CAISESAETGELFF
cdr3_nt: TGTGCCATCAGTGAGTCGGCGGAGACCGGGGAGCTGTTTTTT

v_call: TRBV7-9
d_call: .
j_call: TRBJ1-4
clone_size: once
cdr3_aa: CASSLPAAGTEKLFF
cdr3_nt: TGTGCCAGCAGCTTACCAGCGGCAGGGACGGAAAAACTGTTTTTT

v_call: TRBV5-1
d_call: TRBD2
j_call: TRBJ2-1
clone_size: .
cdr3_aa: CASSSLLAGGPGEQFF
cdr3_nt: TGCGCCAGCAGCTCCTTACTAGCGGGAGGGCCGGGTGAGCAGTTCTTC

v_call: TRBV5-1
d_call: .
j_call: TRBJ2-7
clone_size: .
cdr3_aa: CASSLTGDIPVSYEQYF
cdr3_nt: TGCGCCAGCAGCTTGACGGGGGACATCCCCGTCTCCTACGAGCAGTACTTC